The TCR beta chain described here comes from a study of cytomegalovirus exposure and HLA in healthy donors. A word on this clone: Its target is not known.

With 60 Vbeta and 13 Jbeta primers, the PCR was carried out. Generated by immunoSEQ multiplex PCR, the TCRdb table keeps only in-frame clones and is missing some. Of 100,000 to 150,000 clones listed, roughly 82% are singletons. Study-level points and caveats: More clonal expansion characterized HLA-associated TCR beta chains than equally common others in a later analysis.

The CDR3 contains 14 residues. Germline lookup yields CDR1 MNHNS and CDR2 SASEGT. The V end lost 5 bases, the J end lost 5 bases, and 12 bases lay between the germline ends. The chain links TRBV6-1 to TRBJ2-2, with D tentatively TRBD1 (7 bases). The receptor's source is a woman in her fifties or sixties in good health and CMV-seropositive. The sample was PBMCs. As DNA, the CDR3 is TGTGCCAGCAGTACGGCAGGGGGGACCGGGGAGCTGTTTTTT. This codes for CASSTAGGTGELFF.